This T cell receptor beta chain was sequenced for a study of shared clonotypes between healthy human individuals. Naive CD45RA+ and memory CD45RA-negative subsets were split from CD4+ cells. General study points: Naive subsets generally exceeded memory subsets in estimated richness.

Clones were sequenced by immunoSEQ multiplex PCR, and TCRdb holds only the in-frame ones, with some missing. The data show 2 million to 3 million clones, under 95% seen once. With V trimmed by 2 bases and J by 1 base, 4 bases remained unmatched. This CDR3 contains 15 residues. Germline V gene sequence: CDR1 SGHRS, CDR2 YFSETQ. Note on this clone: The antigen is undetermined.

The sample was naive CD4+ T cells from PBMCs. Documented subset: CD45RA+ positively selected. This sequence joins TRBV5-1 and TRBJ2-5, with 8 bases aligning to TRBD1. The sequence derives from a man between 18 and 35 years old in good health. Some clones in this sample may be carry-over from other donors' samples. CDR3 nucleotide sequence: TGCGCCAGCAGCTTTACAGGGGGTGCCCAAGAGACCCAGTACTTC. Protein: CASSFTGGAQETQYF.